This paragraph reports one T cell receptor (beta chain). Produced via immunoSEQ multiplex PCR; TCRdb's table is partial and in-frame only. In the table there are some 180,000 clones, 75% to 85% of which are singletons. The data originate from a study of blood T cell repertoires in COVID-19. Study-level information: T cells, B-cell-depleted T cells, or PBMCs supplied cDNA or gDNA.

V dropped 6 bases and J dropped 8 bases, with 17 bases sitting between them. The CDR3 is 15 amino acids. Germline CDR1 and CDR2: MNHEY and SVGAGI. This sequence originates from a man aged 55-75 years with acute or convalescent COVID-19. The chain couples TRBV6-5 to TRBJ1-6; TRBD1 is a possible D gene (5 bases). Sample: peripheral blood. The CDR3 coding sequence is TGTGCCAGCAGCCCCTCGTGGGGGGGGGATTCACCCCTCCACTTT. Translating gives CASSPSWGGDSPLHF.